This T cell receptor beta chain was found in a study of technical replicates of blood from several donors. This clone was seen only once. The germline CDR1 and CDR2 sequences are KGHSH and LQKENI. J was trimmed by 4 bases and V by 5 bases; bases with no gene match: 4. This CDR3 spans 13 amino acids. TCRdb's table, derived via immunoSEQ multiplex PCR, lists solely in-frame clones and lacks some. The sample yields around 64,000 clones, 90% to 95% seen once. The sequence derives from a human donor in good health. Some clones in this sample may be carry-over from other donors' samples. The genes are TRBV18 and TRBJ1-2; 7 bases map to TRBD1. The sample was PBMCs. CDR3 sequence (DNA): TGTGCCAGCTCAACGACAGGGATCTATGGCTACACCTTC. This translates into CASSTTGIYGYTF.